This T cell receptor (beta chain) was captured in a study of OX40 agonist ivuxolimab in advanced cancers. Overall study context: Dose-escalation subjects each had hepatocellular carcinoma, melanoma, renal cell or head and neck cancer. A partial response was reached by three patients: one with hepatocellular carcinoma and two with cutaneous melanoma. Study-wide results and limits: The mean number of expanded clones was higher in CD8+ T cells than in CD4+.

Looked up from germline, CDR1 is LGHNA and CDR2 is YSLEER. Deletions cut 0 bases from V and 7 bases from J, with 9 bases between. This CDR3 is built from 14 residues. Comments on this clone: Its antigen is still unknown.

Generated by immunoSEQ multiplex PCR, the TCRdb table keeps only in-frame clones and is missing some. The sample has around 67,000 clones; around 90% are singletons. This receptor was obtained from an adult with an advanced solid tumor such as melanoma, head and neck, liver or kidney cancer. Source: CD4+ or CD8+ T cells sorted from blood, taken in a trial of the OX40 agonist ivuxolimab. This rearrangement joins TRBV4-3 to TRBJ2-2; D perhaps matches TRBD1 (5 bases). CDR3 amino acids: CASSQDRDVGELFF. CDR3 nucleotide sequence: TGCGCCAGCAGCCAAGACAGGGATGTCGGGGAGCTGTTTTTT.